Reported below is one TCR beta chain. This entry comes from a study of blood T cell repertoires in COVID-19. Data came from immunoSEQ multiplex PCR; TCRdb stores just in-frame clones and leaves some out. The sample lists 210,000 or so clones; roughly 80% were seen once. Trimming removed 2 bases from V and 2 bases from J, with 11 bases in between. The CDR3 loop spans 15 amino acids. In germline, CDR1 is LGHNA, CDR2 YSLEER. The clonotype comes from a woman older than 75 with active or convalescent COVID-19. This chain connects TRBV4-3 to TRBJ2-3; a weak D match, TRBD2 (5 bases). The specimen sequenced was peripheral blood. The CDR3, as DNA: TGCGCCAGCAGCCAAACGAGGGCTTACACAGATACGCAGTATTTT. This gives the protein CASSQTRAYTDTQYF.